The clone carrying this TCR beta chain was detected once. The antigen is undetermined. The data were taken from a study of OX40 agonist ivuxolimab in advanced cancers. Study-level background: Patients received ivuxolimab, an agonistic anti-OX40 (CD134) antibody. In this trial design, patients received ivuxolimab intravenously at 0.01 to 10 mg/kg every 2 weeks. Three patients, one with hepatocellular carcinoma and two with cutaneous melanoma, achieved partial responses.

Assay: immunoSEQ multiplex PCR; the TCRdb copy retains only in-frame clones and omits some. This sample has more than 65,000 clones, with about 80% found just once. The V and J ends lost 0 bases and 8 bases respectively, with 11 bases between them. CDR1 LNHNV and CDR2 YYDKDF come from the germline V gene (reference sequence). This CDR3 has 15 amino acids. Study findings and constraints: No determination was made of the antigen specificity of the expanded peripheral T cells.

This sequence was found in an adult with an advanced solid tumor such as melanoma, head and neck, liver or kidney cancer. The sample here was CD4+ or CD8+ T cells sorted from blood, taken in a trial of the OX40 agonist ivuxolimab. The V call is TRBV15, the J call TRBJ1-6, with D unresolved. CDR3 amino acids: CATSRDRGPDSPLHF. CDR3 DNA: TGTGCCACCAGCAGAGATCGGGGTCCTGATTCACCCCTCCACTTT.